These T cell receptor beta chains were read from a single sample in a study of PD-L1 blockade in urothelial cancer. Clones were read by immunoSEQ multiplex PCR, and TCRdb kept only the in-frame ones, dropping some. There are approximately 50,000 clones in the sample; more than 75% occur only once, and 2.4% lies in the top ten. This specimen was PBMCs, taken around atezolizumab (anti-PD-L1) treatment. These receptors all come from a man aged 55 to 70 with urothelial cancer. The CDR3 runs from the conserved cysteine through the conserved F or W. D genes are given only for firm matches. Some rows have no size entry. The others give once, few or many, or a class for an expanded clone.

v_gene,d_gene,len,abundance,j_gene,CDR3aa,CDR3nt
TRBV7-3,TRBD1,13,-,TRBJ1-1,CASSLGQATEAFF,TGTGCCAGCAGCCTCGGACAGGCCACTGAAGCTTTCTTT
TRBV5-1,TRBD1,16,-,TRBJ1-2,CASRPGQGTANYGYTF,TGCGCCAGCAGGCCGGGACAGGGGACGGCCAACTATGGCTACACCTTC
TRBV27,TRBD1,16,-,TRBJ1-5,CASSSLGQGVNQPQHF,TGTGCCAGCAGTTCGCTCGGACAGGGGGTCAATCAGCCCCAGCATTTT
TRBV6-4,-,14,-,TRBJ1-2,CASPFARGGDGYTF,TGTGCCAGTCCCTTCGCCCGGGGAGGTGATGGCTACACCTTC
TRBV7-9,TRBD1,16,-,TRBJ2-4,CASSSRDRVGKNIQYF,TGTGCCAGCAGCTCCAGGGACAGGGTCGGCAAAAACATTCAGTACTTC
TRBV6-6,TRBD2,13,-,TRBJ2-1,CASRGLVNNEQFF,TGTGCCAGCAGGGGACTAGTTAACAATGAGCAGTTCTTC
TRBV11-2,TRBD2,17,-,TRBJ2-5,CASSLGGLTSGKETQYF,TGTGCCAGCAGCTTAGGTGGTCTGACTAGCGGAAAAGAGACCCAGTACTTC
TRBV7-8,-,12,-,TRBJ2-5,CASSLDRETQYF,TGTGCCAGCAGCTTAGACAGGGAGACCCAGTACTTC
TRBV5-1,-,17,-,TRBJ2-2,CASSLAPLRSNTGELFF,TGCGCCAGCAGCTTGGCCCCTCTGCGGAGTAACACCGGGGAGCTGTTTTTT
TRBV12-5,TRBD2,17,-,TRBJ2-1,CASGSPSGRARDNEQFF,TGTGCTAGTGGTTCTCCTAGCGGGAGGGCTAGAGACAATGAGCAGTTCTTC
TRBV27,-,14,-,TRBJ1-2,CASSPWGGALGYTF,TGTGCCAGCAGTCCATGGGGGGGGGCGCTTGGCTACACCTTC
TRBV20-1,-,11,once,TRBJ1-2,CSAARDYGYTF,TGCAGTGCTGCCAGGGACTATGGCTACACCTTC
TRBV10-3,-,15,once,TRBJ1-2,CAISESKPRGYGYTF,TGTGCCATCAGTGAGTCGAAACCTCGGGGCTATGGCTACACCTTC
TRBV9,TRBD2,16,-,TRBJ2-3,CASSVEAGGRADTQYF,TGTGCCAGCAGCGTAGAAGCGGGGGGGCGGGCAGATACGCAGTATTTT
TRBV5-1,-,14,-,TRBJ2-3,CASSEGGAADTQYF,TGCGCCAGCAGCGAAGGCGGAGCAGCTGATACGCAGTATTTT
TRBV6-1,TRBD1,15,-,TRBJ2-7,CASSEAVDRVYEQYF,TGTGCCAGCAGTGAAGCAGTGGACAGGGTCTACGAGCAGTACTTC
TRBV6-1,TRBD1,16,-,TRBJ1-3,CASSEVRTGSGNTIYF,TGTGCCAGCAGTGAGGTTCGGACAGGTTCGGGAAACACCATATATTTT
TRBV19,-,15,-,TRBJ1-4,CASSIEGLRNEKLFF,TGTGCCAGTAGTATAGAGGGGCTGCGCAATGAAAAACTGTTTTTT
TRBV5-1,TRBD2,16,-,TRBJ2-1,CASSLGSGGPGYEQFF,TGCGCCAGCAGCTTGGGAAGCGGGGGGCCTGGTTATGAGCAGTTCTTC
TRBV30,TRBD1,17,-,TRBJ1-2,CAWRETGGRGAFYGYTF,TGTGCCTGGAGAGAGACAGGGGGGCGGGGGGCGTTCTATGGCTACACCTTC
TRBV30,-,15,-,TRBJ1-2,CAWREKALEVYGYTF,TGTGCCTGGAGGGAAAAGGCGTTAGAGGTCTATGGCTACACCTTC
TRBV7-9,TRBD1,15,-,TRBJ2-3,CASSLFQGAADAQYF,TGTGCCAGCAGCTTATTCCAGGGGGCGGCAGATGCGCAGTATTTT
TRBV6-1,TRBD1,13,-,TRBJ2-7,CASSTGGGNEQYF,TGTGCCAGCAGTACAGGGGGTGGGAACGAGCAGTACTTC
TRBV6-5,-,12,-,TRBJ2-1,CASSPTYNEQFF,TGTGCCAGCAGTCCCACCTACAATGAGCAGTTCTTC
TRBV11-3,TRBD2,15,-,TRBJ2-7,CASSPGTSGMDEQYF,TGTGCCAGCAGCCCAGGGACTAGCGGTATGGACGAGCAGTACTTC
TRBV6-1,-,11,-,TRBJ2-7,CASRDNYEQYF,TGTGCCAGCAGGGACAACTACGAGCAGTACTTC
TRBV7-7,-,14,-,TRBJ2-5,CASSLGPVGETQYF,TGTGCCAGCAGCTTGGGGCCGGTGGGGGAGACCCAGTACTTC
TRBV2,-,15,-,TRBJ2-7,CASSESGGLPYEQYF,TGTGCCAGCAGTGAATCCGGGGGGCTCCCCTACGAGCAGTACTTC
TRBV5-1,TRBD1,17,once,TRBJ1-1,CASSVTLGTGPNTEAFF,TGCGCCAGCAGCGTTACACTGGGGACAGGCCCGAACACTGAAGCTTTCTTT
TRBV5-8,TRBD1,16,-,TRBJ1-2,CASSLAGTAANYGYTF,TGTGCCAGCAGCTTGGCCGGGACAGCAGCTAACTATGGCTACACCTTC
TRBV27,-,13,-,TRBJ1-2,CASSLQGRGGYTF,TGTGCCAGCAGTTTACAAGGCCGCGGCGGCTACACCTTC
TRBV6-1,TRBD1,15,-,TRBJ2-7,CASRKIGQGRDEQYF,TGTGCCAGCAGGAAGATTGGACAGGGGCGGGACGAGCAGTACTTC
TRBV25-1,-,15,-,TRBJ2-1,CASDGSTGRRTEQFF,TGTGCCAGCGATGGGTCGACAGGTAGGCGAACGGAGCAGTTCTTC
TRBV6-6,-,13,-,TRBJ2-7,CASSSLVSGEQYF,TGTGCCAGCAGCTCCCTCGTCTCGGGCGAGCAGTACTTC
TRBV7-2,TRBD2,15,-,TRBJ2-5,CASSFSGTRRETQYF,TGTGCCAGCAGCTTCAGCGGGACCCGACGGGAGACCCAGTACTTC
TRBV18,-,13,-,TRBJ1-3,CASSPQSGNTIYF,TGTGCCAGCTCACCTCAATCTGGAAACACCATATATTTT
TRBV7-8,TRBD2,14,-,TRBJ2-5,CASSFGTNQETQYF,TGTGCCAGCAGCTTCGGGACTAACCAAGAGACCCAGTACTTC
TRBV5-1,TRBD1,14,-,TRBJ1-2,CASSLGGGNYGYTF,TGCGCCAGCAGCTTGGGAGGGGGCAACTATGGCTACACCTTC
TRBV19,TRBD1,16,-,TRBJ2-2,CASSPRDRVNTGELFF,TGTGCCAGTAGTCCCCGGGACAGGGTGAACACCGGGGAGCTGTTTTTT
TRBV5-1,-,14,-,TRBJ2-1,CASSLGGQGQRQFF,TGCGCCAGCAGCTTGGGGGGGCAGGGCCAGCGGCAGTTCTTC
TRBV27,-,15,few,TRBJ2-5,CAAAGGGAGEETQYF,TGTGCCGCAGCAGGGGGAGGAGCGGGGGAAGAGACCCAGTACTTC
TRBV6-1,-,14,-,TRBJ2-5,CASTPTTDMETQYF,TGTGCCAGCACTCCAACCACGGACATGGAGACCCAGTACTTC
TRBV5-1,-,16,-,TRBJ2-5,CASSLGLKGYQETQYF,TGCGCCAGCAGCTTGGGTCTGAAGGGGTACCAAGAGACCCAGTACTTC
TRBV19,-,14,-,TRBJ1-4,CASRSAGLNEKLFF,TGTGCCAGTCGATCCGCCGGGTTGAACGAAAAACTGTTTTTT
TRBV7-9,TRBD2,15,-,TRBJ2-7,CASSLQPSGAYEQYF,TGTGCCAGCAGCTTACAGCCTAGCGGGGCATACGAGCAGTACTTC
TRBV7-3,TRBD1,15,-,TRBJ2-3,CASSLMGQGLDTQYF,TGTGCCAGCAGCTTAATGGGACAGGGTTTGGATACGCAGTATTTT
TRBV19,TRBD2,14,-,TRBJ2-1,CASSWEGDYNEQFF,TGTGCCAGTAGTTGGGAGGGAGACTACAATGAGCAGTTCTTC
TRBV5-6,-,14,once,TRBJ2-3,CASSFNLAKDTQYF,TGTGCCAGCAGCTTTAACCTAGCAAAAGATACGCAGTATTTT
TRBV29-1,-,12,-,TRBJ1-2,CSVSRQSYGYTF,TGCAGCGTTTCGAGACAGAGTTATGGCTACACCTTC
TRBV27,-,14,-,TRBJ2-5,CASSRGSWEETQYF,TGTGCCAGCAGTAGAGGGAGTTGGGAAGAGACCCAGTACTTC
TRBV4-3,TRBD1,16,-,TRBJ1-4,CASSQRTGATNEKLFF,TGCGCCAGCAGCCAACGGACAGGAGCAACTAATGAAAAACTGTTTTTT
TRBV5-1,-,14,-,TRBJ1-2,CASSPTEPNYGYTF,TGCGCCAGCAGCCCGACAGAACCTAACTATGGCTACACCTTC
TRBV28,-,16,-,TRBJ2-3,CASSLGGSRSSDTQYF,TGTGCCAGCAGTTTAGGAGGCTCCCGAAGTTCGGATACGCAGTATTTT
TRBV7-2,-,15,-,TRBJ1-2,CASSLAHRENYGYTF,TGTGCCAGCAGCTTAGCCCACAGGGAGAACTATGGCTACACCTTC
TRBV6-1,-,16,-,TRBJ1-4,CASSVARVSTNEKLFF,TGTGCCAGCAGTGTCGCCAGGGTGTCAACTAATGAAAAACTGTTTTTT